These 3 T cell receptor beta chains share one sample of origin, sequenced in a study of cytomegalovirus exposure and HLA in healthy donors. Use of 60 Vbeta and 13 Jbeta primers characterized the PCR. Some clones are missing from TCRdb's copy, which holds only in-frame ones; the method was immunoSEQ multiplex PCR. The table records about 210,000 clones, 82% of them present only once. The material sequenced was PBMCs. The receptor set was obtained from a man aged 35 to 55 in good health and CMV-seropositive.

The chain has TRBV10-3 and TRBJ2-1; 7 positions agree with TRBD1. The CDR3 sequence is 13 residues long. Germline V CDR1 and CDR2: ENHRY, SYGVKD. V lost 2 bases to trimming and J lost 6 bases; unmatched junction nucleotides: 1. The CDR3 reads CAISENRGNEQFF. CDR3 sequence (DNA): TGTGCCATCAGTGAGAACAGGGGCAATGAGCAGTTCTTC.

The V call is TRBV6-6, the J call TRBJ1-2; TRBD1 matches at 8 bases. Germline lookup yields CDR1 MNHNY and CDR2 SVGAGI (reference sequence). The V gene end was trimmed by 6 bases and the J gene end by 4 bases; junction bases not matched to a gene: 4. The CDR3 totals 13 residues. Here the CDR3 reads CASSVDRVYGYTF. The CDR3 nucleotides read TGTGCCAGCAGCGTGGACAGGGTCTATGGCTACACCTTC.

The gene calls are TRBV19 and TRBJ2-1; 7 bases are a match to TRBD1. Germline values: CDR1 LNHDA, CDR2 SQIVND (reference sequence). This CDR3 has 16 residues. The J segment lost 2 bases and the V segment lost 5 bases, leaving 9 bases of the junction unmatched. The CDR3 is CASSSGTVAPYNEQFF. The DNA for the CDR3 is TGTGCCAGTAGTTCTGGGACAGTAGCTCCCTACAATGAGCAGTTCTTC. Together with reference TRBV19 and TRBJ2-1, the CDR3 gives the full variable domain: DGGITQSPKYLFRKEGQNVTLSCEQNLNHDAMYWYRQDPGQGLRLIYYSQIVNDFQKGDIAEGYSVSREKKESFPLTVTSAQKNPTAFYLCASSSGTVAPYNEQFFGPGTRLTVL.